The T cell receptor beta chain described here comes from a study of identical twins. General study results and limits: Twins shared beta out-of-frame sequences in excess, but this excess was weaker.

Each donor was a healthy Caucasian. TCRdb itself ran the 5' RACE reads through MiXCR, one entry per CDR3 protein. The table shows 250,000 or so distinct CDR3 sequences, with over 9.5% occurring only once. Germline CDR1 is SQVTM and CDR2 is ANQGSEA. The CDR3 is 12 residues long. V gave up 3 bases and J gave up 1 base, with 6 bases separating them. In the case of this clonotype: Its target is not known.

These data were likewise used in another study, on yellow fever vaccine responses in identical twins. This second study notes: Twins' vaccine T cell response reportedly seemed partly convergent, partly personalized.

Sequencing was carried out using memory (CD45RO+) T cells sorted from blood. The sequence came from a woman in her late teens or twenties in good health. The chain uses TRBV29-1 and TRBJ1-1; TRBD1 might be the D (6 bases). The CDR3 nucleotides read TGCAGCGTTGAGACAGGGAACACTGAAGCTTTCTTT. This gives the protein CSVETGNTEAFF.